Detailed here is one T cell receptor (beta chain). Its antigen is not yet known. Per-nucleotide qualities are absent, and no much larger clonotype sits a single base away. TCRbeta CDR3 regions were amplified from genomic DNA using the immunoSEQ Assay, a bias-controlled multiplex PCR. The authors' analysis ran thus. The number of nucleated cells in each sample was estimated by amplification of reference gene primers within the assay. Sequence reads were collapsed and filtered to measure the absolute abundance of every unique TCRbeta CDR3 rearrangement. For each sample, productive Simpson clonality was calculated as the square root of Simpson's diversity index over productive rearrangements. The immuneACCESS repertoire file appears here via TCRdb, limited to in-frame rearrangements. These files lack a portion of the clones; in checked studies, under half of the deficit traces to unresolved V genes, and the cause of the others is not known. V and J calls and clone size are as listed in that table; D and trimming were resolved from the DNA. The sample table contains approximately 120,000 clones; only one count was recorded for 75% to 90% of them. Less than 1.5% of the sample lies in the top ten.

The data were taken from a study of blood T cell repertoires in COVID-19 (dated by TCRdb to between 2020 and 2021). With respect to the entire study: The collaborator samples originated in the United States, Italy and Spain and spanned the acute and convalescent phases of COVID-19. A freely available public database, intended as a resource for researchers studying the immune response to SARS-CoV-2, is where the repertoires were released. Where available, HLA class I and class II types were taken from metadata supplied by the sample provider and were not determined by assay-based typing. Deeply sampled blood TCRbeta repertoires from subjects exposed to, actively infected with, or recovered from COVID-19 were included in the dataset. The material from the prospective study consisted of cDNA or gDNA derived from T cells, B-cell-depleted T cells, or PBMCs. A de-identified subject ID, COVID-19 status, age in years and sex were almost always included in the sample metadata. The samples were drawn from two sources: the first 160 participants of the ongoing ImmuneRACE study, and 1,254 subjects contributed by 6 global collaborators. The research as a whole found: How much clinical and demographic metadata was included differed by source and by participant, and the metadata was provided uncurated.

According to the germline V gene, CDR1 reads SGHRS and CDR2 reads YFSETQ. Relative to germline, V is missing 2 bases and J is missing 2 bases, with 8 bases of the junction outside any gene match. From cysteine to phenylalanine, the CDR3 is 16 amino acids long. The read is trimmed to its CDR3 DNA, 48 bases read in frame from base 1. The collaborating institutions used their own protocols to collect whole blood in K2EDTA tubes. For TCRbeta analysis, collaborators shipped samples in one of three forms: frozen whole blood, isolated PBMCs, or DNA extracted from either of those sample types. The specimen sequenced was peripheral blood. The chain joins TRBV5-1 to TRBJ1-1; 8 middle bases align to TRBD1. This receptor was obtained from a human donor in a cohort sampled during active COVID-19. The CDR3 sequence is CASSLGDRKANTEAFF. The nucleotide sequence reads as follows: TGCGCCAGCAGCTTAGGGGACAGGAAAGCCAACACTGAAGCTTTCTTT.